Shown below are 23 T cell receptor beta chains from a single sample sequenced in a study of T-cell memory formation after mild COVID-19. TCRdb re-derived calls from the 5' RACE reads in MiXCR, one entry per CDR3 protein. The profile shows 380,000 or so distinct CDR3 sequences, approximately 15% of them singletons. Sequencing was done on a sample of PBMCs or a T cell subset sorted from them (not recorded which). The receptors were gathered from a man aged 18 to 29 who had mild COVID-19 (a few samples of this study predate the infection). Cell type and time point are not known.

This sequence joins TRBV5-1 and TRBJ1-1; the D is unclear. V was trimmed by 0 bases and J by 1 base, leaving 10 bases between them. The CDR3 consists of 15 residues. Germline CDR1 is SGHRS and CDR2 is YFSETQ. In nucleotides, the CDR3 is TGCGCCAGCAGCTTGGGGGTCAATAAGAACACTGAAGCTTTCTTT. It encodes CASSLGVNKNTEAFF. Drawing the rest from reference TRBV5-1 and TRBJ1-1, the complete variable domain is KAGVTQTPRYLIKTRGQQVTLSCSPISGHRSVSWYQQTPGQGLQFLFEYFSETQRNKGNFPGRFSGRQFSNSRSEMNVSTLELGDSALYLCASSLGVNKNTEAFFGQGTRLTVV.

This clonotype showed up just a few times. The chain joins TRBV7-3 to TRBJ2-3, with 8 bases aligning to TRBD2. The germline V gene has CDR1 SGHTA and CDR2 FQGTGA. The CDR3 spans 17 residues. Trimming at V came to 2 bases and at J to 4 bases, leaving 11 bases not matched to a gene. The DNA of the CDR3 is TGTGCCAGCAGCTTATATGAGCGGGGGCCAGGCGCAGATACGCAGTATTTT. Translation gives CASSLYERGPGADTQYF. The variable domain in full, with the rest retrieved from reference TRBV7-3 and TRBJ2-3, is GAGVSQTPSNKVTEKGKYVELRCDPISGHTALYWYRQSLGQGPEFLIYFQGTGAADDSGLPNDRFFAVRPEGSVSTLKIQRTERGDSAVYLCASSLYERGPGADTQYFGPGTRLTVL.

There are a few counts of this clonotype. The chain is built from TRBV2 and TRBJ1-5; 7 bases are a match to TRBD1. The CDR3 spans 15 residues. Trimming removed 6 bases from V and 1 base from J; junction bases left unmatched: 6. Germline V gives CDR1 SNHLY, CDR2 FYNNEI. CDR3 DNA sequence: TGTGCCAGCAGAGGTACAGGGGAAAGCAATCAGCCCCAGCATTTT. Amino acids: CASRGTGESNQPQHF.

This clonotype was detected a few times. The chain's CDR3 is CSANRGSYNEQFF. The CDR3 nucleotides are TGCAGTGCCAACAGGGGATCCTACAATGAGCAGTTCTTC. This rearrangement joins TRBV20-1 to TRBJ2-1; 7 bases match TRBD1. The CDR3 spans 13 residues. Germline V lookup: CDR1 DFQATT, CDR2 SNEGSKA (reference sequence). V was clipped by 6 bases and J by 1 base; unmatched bases: 3.

The rearrangement uses TRBV6-5 and TRBJ2-4; D may match TRBD1 or TRBD2 (5 bases each). Per the germline V gene, CDR1 is MNHEY and CDR2 is SVGAGI. The germline V and J ends were trimmed by 4 bases and 0 bases, with 13 bases remaining between them. This CDR3 is built from 16 residues. CDR3 in DNA: TGTGCCAGCAGTTCCCGGGACCATCTAGCCAAAAACATTCAGTACTTC. It codes for CASSSRDHLAKNIQYF.

The count of this clonotype is one. The chain recombines TRBV9 with TRBJ1-5, with D uncertain. With 2 bases removed from V and 3 bases from J, the gap between germline ends came to 12 bases. This CDR3 is 15 amino acids long. Germline values: CDR1 SGDLS, CDR2 YYNGEE. The CDR3 loop reads CASSVDGADNQPQHF. The CDR3 coding sequence is TGTGCCAGCAGCGTCGACGGCGCGGACAATCAGCCCCAGCATTTT.

The V call is TRBV2, the J call TRBJ1-2; D gene uncertain. The V gene lost 0 bases and the J gene lost 4 bases, with 12 bases spanning the gap. Germline V lookup: CDR1 SNHLY, CDR2 FYNNEI. The CDR3 covers 15 residues. DNA for the CDR3: TGTGCCAGCAGTGAAGCTCAAGGATTGGGCTATGGCTACACCTTC. Its translation is CASSEAQGLGYGYTF.

The gene calls are TRBV5-1 and TRBJ1-2; the D is unclear. V lost 2 bases, J lost 3 bases, and 11 bases lay in between. The length of the CDR3 is 14 residues. CDR1 SGHRS and CDR2 YFSETQ come from the germline V gene. The CDR3 here is CASSFLAGDYGYTF. The CDR3 bases are TGCGCCAGCAGCTTCTTGGCTGGGGACTATGGCTACACCTTC. Using reference TRBV5-1 and TRBJ1-2 for the parts outside the CDR3, the full variable domain is KAGVTQTPRYLIKTRGQQVTLSCSPISGHRSVSWYQQTPGQGLQFLFEYFSETQRNKGNFPGRFSGRQFSNSRSEMNVSTLELGDSALYLCASSFLAGDYGYTFGSGTRLTVV.

The CDR3 DNA sequence: TGTGCCAGCAGCTCGGGACAGGGAGTTGGTGGCTACACCTTC. It yields the protein CASSSGQGVGGYTF. The V call is TRBV5-5, the J call TRBJ1-2; 9 bases match TRBD1. CDR3 length equals 14 residues. With 3 bases clipped from V and 7 bases from J, the junction kept 7 bases outside the gene matches. The germline CDR1 and CDR2 sequences are SGHKS and YYEKEE (reference sequence).

In this sample, this clonotype turned up many times. The rearrangement links TRBV7-8 to TRBJ2-7, with 13 bases identical to TRBD2. The CDR3 is 16 residues long. Trimming at V came to 5 bases and at J to 5 bases, leaving 9 bases not matched to a gene. Looked up from germline, CDR1 is SGHVS and CDR2 is FQNEAQ. CDR3: CASSASGLAGADEQYF. CDR3 coding DNA: TGTGCCAGCAGCGCAAGCGGACTAGCGGGGGCAGACGAGCAGTACTTC. The full variable domain, completed using reference TRBV7-8 and TRBJ2-7, is GAGVSQSPRYKVAKRGQDVALRCDPISGHVSLFWYQQALGQGPEFLTYFQNEAQLDKSGLPSDRFFAERPEGSVSTLKIQRTQQEDSAVYLCASSASGLAGADEQYFGPGTRLTVT.

This clonotype has a handful of counts. The rearrangement uses TRBV6-6 and TRBJ1-1; 9 positions match TRBD1. The CDR3 has 14 amino acids. In germline, CDR1 is MNHNY, CDR2 SVGAGI (reference sequence). V lost 5 bases and J lost 4; bases outside the gene matches: 5. The CDR3 coding sequence is TGTGCCAGCAGTGGTGGACAGGGGTTCACTGAAGCTTTCTTT. Translating gives CASSGGQGFTEAFF.

V gene TRBV6-2 or TRBV6-3 combines with J gene TRBJ2-5; 12 bases agree with TRBD1. The germline gives CDR1 MNHEY, CDR2 SVGEGT. This CDR3 has 14 amino acids. The junction had 7 bases not matched to a gene; V was cut back by 6 bases and J by 8 bases. CDR3 region: CASSQGTGGTTQYF. CDR3 sequence (DNA): TGTGCCAGCAGCCAAGGGACAGGGGGCACCACCCAGTACTTC.

The V gene is TRBV5-1, the J gene TRBJ2-6; the D gene is possibly TRBD1 (5 bases). CDR1 and CDR2 (germline): SGHRS, YFSETQ. The CDR3 sequence is 15 residues long. V was shortened by 4 bases and J by 6 bases, with 14 bases between the two germline ends. This CDR3 reads CASSRSGLEANVLTF. CDR3 bases: TGCGCCAGCAGCCGGTCAGGGCTCGAGGCCAACGTCCTGACTTTC.

This clonotype has a handful of counts. J is TRBJ1-3 and V is TRBV7-6; D is unclear. The germline V gene has CDR1 SGHVS and CDR2 FNYEAQ. This CDR3 is built from 17 residues. The V and J ends lost 5 bases and 0 bases respectively, with 17 bases between them. CDR3 protein: CASSLAAYSSSGNTIYF. CDR3 nucleotides: TGTGCCAGCAGCCTGGCGGCCTACTCCAGCTCTGGAAACACCATATATTTT.

V and J are TRBV6-6 and TRBJ2-7, with 7 bases matching TRBD2. The germline V gene encodes CDR1 MNHNY and CDR2 SVGAGI (reference sequence). With 4 bases clipped from V and 0 bases from J, the junction kept 6 bases outside the gene matches. This CDR3 region has 15 residues. CDR3 DNA sequence: TGTGCCAGCAGTTTAGCGGGTTTGAGCTCCTACGAGCAGTACTTC. This codes for CASSLAGLSSYEQYF.

This clonotype came up a few times. The chain combines TRBV7-2 with TRBJ2-7; D gene unclear. The germline V gene has CDR1 SGHTA and CDR2 FQGNSA. V was pared by 5 bases and J by 4 bases, with 15 bases between. The CDR3 sequence is 14 residues long. The CDR3 bases are TGTGCCAGCAGCCAGAGCCCGTTTGATTACGAGCAGTACGTC. It is translated as CASSQSPFDYEQYV.

In its sample, this clonotype was seen a few times. This rearrangement joins TRBV7-8 to TRBJ2-3; D may be TRBD1 (6 bases). The ends were cut back, 5 bases at V and 3 bases at J, with 12 bases in the middle. CDR3 size: 14 residues. Looked up from germline, CDR1 is SGHVS and CDR2 is FQNEAQ. The CDR3 loop reads CASSLTGWTDTQYF. The CDR3 DNA follows: TGTGCCAGCAGCCTTACAGGGTGGACAGATACGCAGTATTTT.

This clonotype has more than one count but fewer than ten. The rearrangement joins TRBV10-3 to TRBJ2-5; 8 bases line up with TRBD2. This CDR3 has 13 amino acids. Trimming took 6 bases from V and 2 from J; bases not matched to a gene: 2. Germline-derived CDR1 and CDR2 are ENHRY and SYGVKD. As DNA, the CDR3 is TGTGCCATCAGGTCGGGGGGGCAAGAGACCCAGTACTTC. This gives the protein CAIRSGGQETQYF.

The chain couples TRBV28 to TRBJ1-2; 8 bases match TRBD1. Germline-derived CDR1 and CDR2 are MDHEN and SYDVKM. The CDR3 contains 16 residues. The ends lost 5 bases at V and 4 bases at J; junction bases unmatched: 12. CDR3 protein: CASSVGQGAVSYGYTF. The CDR3 DNA follows: TGTGCCAGCAGTGTGGGGCAGGGGGCGGTAAGCTATGGCTACACCTTC.

This clonotype has a count of ten or more. The chain links TRBV7-2 to TRBJ2-1; the D call may be TRBD1 or TRBD2 (6 bases each). This CDR3 has 14 amino acids. CDR1 and CDR2 from the germline V gene are SGHTA and FQGNSA. Trimming pared 3 bases from V and 8 bases from J, leaving 14 bases between. The CDR3 loop is CASSFFGGRDEQFF. The CDR3 DNA reads TGTGCCAGCAGCTTTTTCGGGGGCCGCGATGAGCAGTTCTTC.

This clonotype turned up a few times. The genes are TRBV2 and TRBJ2-5; 7 bases agree with TRBD1. Unmatched junction bases numbered 7, after V lost 10 bases and J lost 5 bases. Germline V gene data show CDR1 as SNHLY and CDR2 as FYNNEI. The CDR3 is made up of 12 amino acids. The CDR3 sequence is CATEQGLETQYF. For the CDR3, the DNA is TGTGCCACCGAACAGGGGTTGGAGACCCAGTACTTC. The variable domain in full, with the rest retrieved from reference TRBV2 and TRBJ2-5, is EPEVTQTPSHQVTQMGQEVILRCVPISNHLYFYWYRQILGQKVEFLVSFYNNEISEKSEIFDDQFSVERPDGSNFTLKIRSTKLEDSAMYFCATEQGLETQYFGPGTRLLVL.

The chain links TRBV5-4 to TRBJ2-3; no firm D call. In germline, CDR1 is SGHNT, CDR2 YYREEE (reference sequence). V dropped 1 base and J dropped 3 bases, with 6 bases sitting between them. The CDR3 totals 13 residues. The CDR3 DNA is TGTGCCAGCAGCTTGCCATTGACAGATACGCAGTATTTT. Residues: CASSLPLTDTQYF.

This clonotype showed up just a few times. This CDR3 reads CASSLGWDRISGNTIYF. Here the CDR3 DNA reads TGTGCCAGCAGCTTAGGCTGGGACAGAATCTCTGGAAACACCATATATTTT. This sequence joins TRBV7-9 and TRBJ1-3, with 7 bases fitting TRBD1. The V segment lost 1 base and the J segment 0 bases; nucleotides outside the gene matches: 6. CDR3 length: 17 amino acids. CDR1 is SEHNR, CDR2 FQNEAQ, per germline (reference sequence).